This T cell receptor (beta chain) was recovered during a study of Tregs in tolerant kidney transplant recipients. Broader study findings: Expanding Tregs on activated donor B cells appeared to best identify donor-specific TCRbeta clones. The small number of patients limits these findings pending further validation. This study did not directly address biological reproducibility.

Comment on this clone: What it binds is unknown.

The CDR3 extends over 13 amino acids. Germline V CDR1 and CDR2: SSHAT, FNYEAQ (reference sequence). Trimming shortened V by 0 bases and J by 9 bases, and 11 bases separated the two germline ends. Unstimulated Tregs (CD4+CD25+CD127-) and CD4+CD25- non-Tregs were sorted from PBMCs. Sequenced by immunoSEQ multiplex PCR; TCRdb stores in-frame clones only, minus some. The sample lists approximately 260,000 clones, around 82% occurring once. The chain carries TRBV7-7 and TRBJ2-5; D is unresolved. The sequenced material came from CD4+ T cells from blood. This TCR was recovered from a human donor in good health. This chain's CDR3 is CASSLASGPAQYF. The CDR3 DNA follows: TGTGCCAGCAGCTTAGCGTCGGGCCCGGCCCAGTACTTC.